Each of the 32 T cell receptor beta chains below was sequenced from the same sample in a study of blood T cell repertoires in COVID-19. Produced via immunoSEQ multiplex PCR; TCRdb's table is partial and in-frame only. The sample holds 450,000 to 500,000 clones, 80% to 90% seen once. Sequencing was performed on PBMCs or T cells enriched from blood (not recorded which). These receptors were taken from a woman aged 55-70 years who had recovered from COVID-19.

The V gene is TRBV10-2, the J gene TRBJ1-1; D unclear. CDR3 length: 12 residues. V was clipped by 8 bases and J by 3 bases, with 10 bases between them. Germline lookup yields CDR1 WSHSY and CDR2 SAAADI. CDR3 protein: CASLDTYTEAFF. The CDR3 coding sequence is TGCGCCAGCTTAGACACCTACACTGAAGCTTTCTTT.

V is TRBV9 and J is TRBJ2-3; possibly TRBD2 for D (6 bases). This CDR3 is 15 amino acids long. Trimming cost V 4 bases and J 1 base, with 13 bases left between them. Per the germline V gene, CDR1 is SGDLS and CDR2 is YYNGEE. CDR3 residues: CASSPRQRGTDTQYF. The CDR3 DNA follows: TGTGCCAGCAGCCCGCGTCAGCGGGGCACAGATACGCAGTATTTT.

The chain is built from TRBV19 and TRBJ1-2; D gene unclear. This CDR3 is built from 14 residues. V gave up 4 bases and J gave up 4 bases, with 13 bases separating them. Per the germline V gene, CDR1 is LNHDA and CDR2 is SQIVND (reference sequence). CDR3 residues: CASSTVGESYGYTF. The CDR3 bases are TGTGCCAGTAGTACGGTTGGTGAGAGCTATGGCTACACCTTC.

The chain combines TRBV19 with TRBJ1-2; no reliable D call. V lost 4 bases, J lost 6 bases, and 21 bases lay in between. Germline V gene sequence: CDR1 LNHDA, CDR2 SQIVND (reference sequence). This CDR3 has 16 amino acids. The CDR3 coding sequence is TGTGCCAGTAGTAACCATGCTGCAGGAACAGTAAATGGCTACACCTTC. Translation gives CASSNHAAGTVNGYTF. Using reference TRBV19 and TRBJ1-2 for the parts outside the CDR3, the full variable domain is DGGITQSPKYLFRKEGQNVTLSCEQNLNHDAMYWYRQDPGQGLRLIYYSQIVNDFQKGDIAEGYSVSREKKESFPLTVTSAQKNPTAFYLCASSNHAAGTVNGYTFGSGTRLTVV.

The chain joins TRBV7-8 to TRBJ2-5; D remains unclear. Trimming shortened V by 1 base and J by 2 bases, and 14 bases separated the two germline ends. The CDR3 loop spans 16 amino acids. CDR1 SGHVS and CDR2 FQNEAQ come from the germline V gene. The CDR3 coding sequence is TGTGCCAGCAGCTTAGGCCCGGCCGCGACTCAAGAGACCCAGTACTTC. This gives the protein CASSLGPAATQETQYF.

In this sample, this clone is medium-sized (0.01 to 0.1%). This rearrangement joins TRBV11-2 to TRBJ2-7; D is ambiguous. Looked up from germline, CDR1 is SGHAT and CDR2 is FQNNGV. This CDR3 region has 12 residues. V lost 1 base and J 4 bases, leaving 5 bases between the germline ends. As DNA, the CDR3 is TGTGCCAGCAGCTTAGTTAGTTACGAGCAGTACTTC. It specifies CASSLVSYEQYF. Based on the CDR3 plus reference TRBV11-2 and TRBJ2-7, the full variable domain is EAGVAQSPRYKIIEKRQSVAFWCNPISGHATLYWYQQILGQGPKLLIQFQNNGVVDDSQLPKDRFSAERLKGVDSTLKIQPAKLEDSAVYLCASSLVSYEQYFGPGTRLTVT.

The gene calls are TRBV7-2 and TRBJ2-7, with TRBD2 as a possible D gene (5 bases). The germline CDR1 and CDR2 sequences are SGHTA and FQGNSA. CDR3 length equals 14 residues. The V end was cut by 2 bases, the J end by 2 bases, with 10 bases between. The DNA for the CDR3 is TGTGCCAGCAGCTTAAAGGCGGGCACCTACGAGCAGTACTTC. Its translation: CASSLKAGTYEQYF. The variable domain in full, with the rest retrieved from reference TRBV7-2 and TRBJ2-7, is GAGVSQSPSNKVTEKGKDVELRCDPISGHTALYWYRQSLGQGLEFLIYFQGNSAPDKSGLPSDRFSAERTGGSVSTLTIQRTQQEDSAVYLCASSLKAGTYEQYFGPGTRLTVT.

This clone was recorded once. This chain uses TRBV5-1 with TRBJ2-3, with a weak D call TRBD1 (7 bases). Germline V gene lookup returns CDR1 SGHRS and CDR2 YFSETQ. This CDR3 has 16 residues. With 0 bases removed from V and 0 bases from J, the gap between germline ends came to 11 bases. The CDR3 region is CASSLVQGTSTDTQYF. The CDR3 region has the DNA TGCGCCAGCAGCTTGGTACAGGGGACTAGCACAGATACGCAGTATTTT.

The count of this clone is one. This chain links TRBV21-1 with TRBJ1-1. TRBV21-1 is assigned pseudogene status. This CDR3 spans 13 amino acids. In DNA form, the CDR3 reads TGTGCCAGCAGCCTTCGAGGGGGGGCTGAAGCTTTCTTT. It codes for CASSLRGGAEAFF.

V is TRBV30 and J is TRBJ2-7; TRBD1 agrees at 10 bases. Trimming cost V 2 bases and J 1 base; bases outside gene matches: 8. The CDR3 covers 16 residues. Germline CDR1 reads GTSNPN; CDR2 reads SVGIG (reference sequence). CDR3 loop: CAWSPLDRGLSYEQYF. The CDR3 DNA is TGTGCCTGGAGTCCCCTCGACAGGGGGCTTTCCTACGAGCAGTACTTC.

V usage is TRBV2 and J usage is TRBJ2-3; D possibly corresponds to TRBD2 (5 bases). V was cut by 10 bases and J by 4 bases, with 21 bases left in between. In germline, CDR1 is SNHLY, CDR2 FYNNEI. The CDR3 spans 15 residues. This CDR3 is CATHSGVLAADTQYF. In DNA form, the CDR3 reads TGTGCCACCCATTCCGGGGTCTTGGCGGCAGATACGCAGTATTTT.

V is TRBV10-3 and J is TRBJ1-3; TRBD1 agrees at 8 bases. CDR1 and CDR2 from the germline V gene are ENHRY and SYGVKD. V shed 10 bases, J shed 4 bases, and the junction held 6 bases outside the gene matches. The CDR3 length is 13 residues. In nucleotides, the CDR3 is TGTGCCAAGTCGACAGGGGAAGGAAACACCATATATTTT. Its protein is CAKSTGEGNTIYF.

The rearrangement links TRBV3-1 (or the pseudogene TRBV3-2) to TRBJ1-6; the D gene is possibly TRBD1 (5 bases). Looked up from germline, CDR1 is LGHDT and CDR2 is YNNKEL (reference sequence). The germline V and J ends were trimmed by 1 base and 10 bases, with 8 bases remaining between them. The CDR3 sequence is 13 residues long. CDR3 DNA: TGTGCCAGCAGCCAAGGGGGGGGATCACCCCTCCACTTT. This gives the protein CASSQGGGSPLHF.

V usage is TRBV5-4 and J usage is TRBJ2-3, with D possibly being TRBD1 (7 bases). V was clipped by 0 bases and J by 3 bases, with 11 bases between them. The length of the CDR3 is 15 residues. From germline, CDR1 is SGHNT and CDR2 YYREEE (reference sequence). DNA for the CDR3: TGTGCCAGCAGCTTGGTCAGGGGGGTAACAGATACGCAGTATTTT. Translating gives CASSLVRGVTDTQYF.

J is TRBJ2-3 and V is TRBV5-5; D remains ambiguous. Germline CDR1 reads SGHKS; CDR2 reads YYEKEE (reference sequence). CDR3 length: 15 residues. The V end was cut by 5 bases, the J end by 0 bases, with 13 bases between. CDR3 DNA sequence: TGTGCCAGCAGTTTGCGCGAGGCTAGCACAGATACGCAGTATTTT. This gives the protein CASSLREASTDTQYF.

The CDR3: CASSRQGANVLTF. The DNA of the CDR3 is TGTGCCAGCAGTCGACAGGGGGCCAACGTCCTGACTTTC. The chain uses TRBV7-6 and TRBJ2-6; TRBD1 is a possible D gene (5 bases). CDR3 length: 13 amino acids. V dropped 6 bases and J dropped 4 bases, with 7 bases sitting between them. CDR1 is SGHVS, CDR2 FNYEAQ, per germline.

The J gene is TRBJ2-2, the V gene TRBV6-1; 12 bases line up with TRBD2. The germline gives CDR1 MNHNS, CDR2 SASEGT. V lost 4 bases and J lost 6; bases outside the gene matches: 6. The CDR3 totals 16 residues. The CDR3 sequence: CASSGLAGGLAGELFF. In DNA form, the CDR3 reads TGTGCCAGCAGTGGTCTAGCGGGGGGGCTCGCCGGGGAGCTGTTTTTT.

The rearrangement joins TRBV2 to TRBJ2-7; the match to TRBD1 covers 8 bases. CDR1 SNHLY and CDR2 FYNNEI come from the germline V gene. CDR3 length: 13 residues. Germline trimming cut 6 bases from V and 6 bases from J; bases unmatched to any gene: 7. CDR3 bases: TGTGCCAGCAGCGACAGGGGAATAGGCGAGCAGTACTTC. This sequence encodes CASSDRGIGEQYF. Together with reference TRBV2 and TRBJ2-7, the CDR3 gives the full variable domain: EPEVTQTPSHQVTQMGQEVILRCVPISNHLYFYWYRQILGQKVEFLVSFYNNEISEKSEIFDDQFSVERPDGSNFTLKIRSTKLEDSAMYFCASSDRGIGEQYFGPGTRLTVT.

This sequence joins TRBV5-6 and TRBJ2-3; D is unresolved. The V and J ends lost 0 bases and 4 bases respectively, with 9 bases between them. The germline CDR1 and CDR2 sequences are SGHDT and YYEEEE. The CDR3 contains 14 residues. CDR3 sequence: CASSLVQTADTQYF. In DNA, the CDR3 is TGTGCCAGCAGCTTGGTACAGACGGCAGATACGCAGTATTTT.

The rearrangement joins TRBV7-2 to TRBJ2-1; D is possibly TRBD1 (7 bases). Germline V gene sequence: CDR1 SGHTA, CDR2 FQGNSA. V lost 4 bases to trimming and J lost 5 bases, with 15 bases between them. CDR3 length equals 15 residues. In DNA, the CDR3 is TGTGCCAGCAGCTACCCCCAGGGGGGAAACAATGAGCAGTTCTTC. Protein sequence: CASSYPQGGNNEQFF.

This rearrangement joins TRBV20-1 to TRBJ2-7, with TRBD2 identical over 13 bases. Germline V gene lookup returns CDR1 DFQATT and CDR2 SNEGSKA (reference sequence). The CDR3 extends over 15 amino acids. The junction had 7 bases not matched to a gene; V was cut back by 3 bases and J by 5 bases. The CDR3 bases are TGCAGTGCTAGTAGACTAGCGGGGGGCCGGGACGAGCAGTACTTC. Translation: CSASRLAGGRDEQYF.

The chain is built from TRBV15 and TRBJ1-5; unclear D gene. Germline V gene sequence: CDR1 LNHNV, CDR2 YYDKDF (reference sequence). The CDR3 is 15 amino acids. With 0 bases removed from V and 3 bases from J, the gap between germline ends came to 9 bases. The CDR3 DNA sequence: TGTGCCACCAGCAGAGATTCGGGGTTCAATCAGCCCCAGCATTTT. Translated, it gives CATSRDSGFNQPQHF.

This clone was detected a few times. J is TRBJ1-2 and V is TRBV14, with 11 nucleotides matching TRBD1. There are 14 residues in the CDR3. The germline V gene encodes CDR1 SGHDN and CDR2 FVKESK. The trim removed 4 bases at V and 7 bases at J, leaving 5 bases unmatched. The CDR3 coding sequence is TGTGCCAGCAGCCCGGACAGGGGGCGGAGTGGCTACACCTTC. Encoded protein: CASSPDRGRSGYTF.

The chain employs TRBV19 and TRBJ1-2; 12 bases align to TRBD1. Germline trimming cut 7 bases from V and 1 base from J; bases unmatched to any gene: 7. Germline values: CDR1 LNHDA, CDR2 SQIVND (reference sequence). The CDR3 is 16 residues long. The CDR3 reads CASTRGQGAFNYGYTF. DNA for the CDR3: TGTGCCAGTACCAGGGGACAGGGGGCATTTAACTATGGCTACACCTTC.

The chain uses TRBV27 and TRBJ2-1; 7 bases are shared with TRBD1. Trimming at V came to 0 bases and at J to 7 bases, leaving 9 bases not matched to a gene. The CDR3 length is 16 residues. Germline CDR1 is MNHEY and CDR2 is SMNVEV (reference sequence). The CDR3 spells CASSLSTGARRNEQFF. Written as DNA, the CDR3 is TGTGCCAGCAGTTTATCTACAGGGGCCAGGAGGAATGAGCAGTTCTTC.

The chain links TRBV6-5 to TRBJ2-7, with D maybe TRBD1 (6 bases). The CDR3 covers 14 residues. Per germline, CDR1 MNHEY and CDR2 SVGAGI. V dropped 4 bases and J dropped 0 bases, with 10 bases sitting between them. The CDR3 region has the DNA TGTGCCAGCAGTTGGACAGCGGACTCCTACGAGCAGTACGTC. It yields the protein CASSWTADSYEQYV.

The chain has TRBV15 and TRBJ1-4; 8 bases are a match to TRBD1. Per the germline V gene, CDR1 is LNHNV and CDR2 is YYDKDF (reference sequence). After removal of 8 bases from V and 5 bases from J, the junction contained 7 bases not matched to a gene. CDR3 length: 14 amino acids. The CDR3 sequence is CATSPDRGNEKLFF. The CDR3 DNA reads TGTGCCACCTCACCTGACAGGGGCAATGAAAAACTGTTTTTT.

The chain links TRBV6-5 to TRBJ2-3; 9 positions agree with TRBD1. V lost 6 bases to trimming and J lost 5 bases; unmatched junction nucleotides: 3. The CDR3 length is 13 residues. Germline V gene data show CDR1 as MNHEY and CDR2 as SVGAGI. CDR3 sequence (DNA): TGTGCCAGCAGAGGGACAGGGAGAGATACGCAGTATTTT. Protein: CASRGTGRDTQYF.

Worth noting for this clone: Distinct nucleotide sequences in the sample also encode this CDR3. The chain carries TRBV19 and TRBJ1-2, with D perhaps matching TRBD1 (6 bases). The CDR3 has 11 residues. Germline values: CDR1 LNHDA, CDR2 SQIVND (reference sequence). V was trimmed by 3 bases and J by 11 bases, leaving 10 bases between them. The CDR3 loop is CASSIRGGYTF. The CDR3 DNA is TGTGCCAGTAGTATCAGGGGTGGGTACACCTTC.

This sequence joins TRBV19 and TRBJ1-2, with 9 bases fitting TRBD1. This CDR3 region has 14 residues. CDR1 is LNHDA, CDR2 SQIVND, per germline (reference sequence). V lost 3 bases to trimming and J lost 6 bases; unmatched junction nucleotides: 5. CDR3 sequence (DNA): TGTGCCAGTAGTATGGACAGGGGAGGAGATGGCTACACCTTC. This sequence encodes CASSMDRGGDGYTF.

V usage is TRBV15 and J usage is TRBJ1-5; D remains ambiguous. Germline loops: CDR1 LNHNV, CDR2 YYDKDF (reference sequence). The V end lost 2 bases, the J end lost 9 bases, and 8 bases lay between the germline ends. This CDR3 has 12 residues. The CDR3 protein is CATSRLTRPQHF. The CDR3 region has the DNA TGTGCCACCAGCAGATTAACACGGCCCCAGCATTTT. Complete variable domain (other parts from reference TRBV15 and TRBJ1-5): DAMVIQNPRYQVTQFGKPVTLSCSQTLNHNVMYWYQQKSSQAPKLLFHYYDKDFNNEADTPDNFQSRRPNTSFCFLDIRSPGLGDTAMYLCATSRLTRPQHFGDGTRLSIL.

This chain joins TRBV4-1 and TRBJ2-3, with 8 bases matching TRBD2. Germline lookup yields CDR1 MGHRA and CDR2 YSYEKL. The CDR3 is made up of 18 amino acids. V trimming: 1 base; J trimming: 5 bases; junction bases outside the gene matches: 14. The CDR3 coding sequence is TGCGCCAGCAGCCAAGGACCCACCCACGGGGGGGCAAGAGATACGCAGTATTTT. Its translation is CASSQGPTHGGARDTQYF.